These 8 T cell receptor beta chains came from one sample sequenced in a study of vaccination and CD4 T cells after COVID-19. Their antigens remain unidentified. Time point denoted: late sampling 161 to 241 days after vaccination in a few convalescent patients. Regarding treatment: roughly 10-day PBMC culture with coronavirus spike peptide pools or control peptides (ViraFEST assay). At the Johns Hopkins FTIC core, DNA taken from cultured CD4+ T cells was sequenced by way of the Oncomine TCR Beta short-read assay. TCRdb re-called the PCR reads through MiXCR, storing one row per CDR3 protein. Of 20,000 to 30,000 distinct CDR3 sequences listed, 41% are singletons. Sample: CD4+ T cells from blood, cultured in vitro, taken about 7 months after SARS-CoV-2 vaccination. Receptors were obtained from a human donor who had recovered from COVID-19.

This clonotype turned up a few times. The rearrangement uses TRBV28 and TRBJ2-3; TRBD2 matches 7 bases. The CDR3 runs to 16 residues. Trimming removed 4 bases from V and 0 bases from J; junction bases left unmatched: 7. The germline V gene encodes CDR1 MDHEN and CDR2 SYDVKM. CDR3 coding DNA: TGTGCCAGCAGTTCCCCAGGGAGGGGTAGCACAGATACGCAGTATTTT. This encodes CASSSPGRGSTDTQYF.

The chain is built from TRBV28 and TRBJ2-5; 7 bases are a match to TRBD2. With 6 bases clipped from V and 4 bases from J, the junction kept 11 bases outside the gene matches. The CDR3 contains 15 residues. CDR1 is MDHEN and CDR2 is SYDVKM in the germline V gene. DNA of the CDR3: TGTGCCAGCAGCCCCGCGGGGGTTGAGGGAGAGACCCAGTACTTC. Protein sequence: CASSPAGVEGETQYF.

The chain is built from TRBV27 and TRBJ2-1; 8 bases are a match to TRBD2. Germline assignment: CDR1 MNHEY and CDR2 SMNVEV (reference sequence). V was pared by 0 bases and J by 5 bases, with 6 bases of the junction left unmatched. This CDR3 has 16 amino acids. CDR3 in DNA: TGTGCCAGCAGTTTATCTCGGGGGGGGTATGACAATGAGCAGTTCTTC. It yields the protein CASSLSRGGYDNEQFF.

This clonotype was recorded a few times. The rearrangement links TRBV6-1 to TRBJ2-5; 10 bases line up with TRBD2. Trimming at V came to 7 bases and at J to 5 bases, leaving 10 bases not matched to a gene. This CDR3 is built from 15 residues. Germline CDR1 MNHNS, CDR2 SASEGT. CDR3 protein: CASIQSGRAVETQYF. The CDR3 DNA follows: TGTGCCAGCATCCAAAGCGGGAGGGCCGTTGAGACCCAGTACTTC.

The rearrangement links TRBV20-1 to TRBJ2-5, with no clear D. The CDR3 is 12 residues long. Trimming cost V 6 bases and J 4 bases, with 12 bases left between them. The germline CDR1 and CDR2 sequences are DFQATT and SNEGSKA (reference sequence). CDR3 sequence reads: CSAAGYRETQYF. The CDR3 DNA follows: TGCAGTGCAGCTGGATATAGAGAGACCCAGTACTTC.

The V call is TRBV7-2, the J call TRBJ2-1, with D tentatively TRBD2 (7 bases). The CDR3 covers 16 residues. CDR1 and CDR2 from the germline V gene are SGHTA and FQGNSA. V dropped 1 base and J dropped 4 bases, with 14 bases sitting between them. The CDR3 DNA is TGTGCCAGCAGCTTAGTTCCTAGCGGACAGTACAATGAGCAGTTCTTC. Its translation: CASSLVPSGQYNEQFF.

This clonotype has a handful of counts. This chain connects TRBV7-9 to TRBJ2-3; the D is unclear. Germline V lookup: CDR1 SEHNR, CDR2 FQNEAQ (reference sequence). The CDR3 has 14 amino acids. Trimming took off 3 bases at V and 3 bases at J, with 10 bases between the two ends. The CDR3 sequence: CASSLRQKTDTQYF. CDR3 DNA sequence: TGTGCCAGCAGCTTGAGGCAGAAAACAGATACGCAGTATTTT.

This clonotype was seen more than once but under ten times. V and J are TRBV28 and TRBJ1-5, with 7 bases that match TRBD1. With 5 bases clipped from V and 6 bases from J, the junction kept 7 bases outside the gene matches. Germline values: CDR1 MDHEN, CDR2 SYDVKM. The CDR3 has 14 amino acids. This CDR3 is CASSLIQGVQPQHF. DNA for the CDR3: TGTGCCAGCAGTCTGATCCAGGGGGTTCAGCCCCAGCATTTT. The variable domain in full, completed from reference TRBV28 and TRBJ1-5, reads DVKVTQSSRYLVKRTGEKVFLECVQDMDHENMFWYRQDPGLGLRLIYFSYDVKMKEKGDIPEGYSVSREKKERFSLILESASTNQTSMYLCASSLIQGVQPQHFGDGTRLSIL.